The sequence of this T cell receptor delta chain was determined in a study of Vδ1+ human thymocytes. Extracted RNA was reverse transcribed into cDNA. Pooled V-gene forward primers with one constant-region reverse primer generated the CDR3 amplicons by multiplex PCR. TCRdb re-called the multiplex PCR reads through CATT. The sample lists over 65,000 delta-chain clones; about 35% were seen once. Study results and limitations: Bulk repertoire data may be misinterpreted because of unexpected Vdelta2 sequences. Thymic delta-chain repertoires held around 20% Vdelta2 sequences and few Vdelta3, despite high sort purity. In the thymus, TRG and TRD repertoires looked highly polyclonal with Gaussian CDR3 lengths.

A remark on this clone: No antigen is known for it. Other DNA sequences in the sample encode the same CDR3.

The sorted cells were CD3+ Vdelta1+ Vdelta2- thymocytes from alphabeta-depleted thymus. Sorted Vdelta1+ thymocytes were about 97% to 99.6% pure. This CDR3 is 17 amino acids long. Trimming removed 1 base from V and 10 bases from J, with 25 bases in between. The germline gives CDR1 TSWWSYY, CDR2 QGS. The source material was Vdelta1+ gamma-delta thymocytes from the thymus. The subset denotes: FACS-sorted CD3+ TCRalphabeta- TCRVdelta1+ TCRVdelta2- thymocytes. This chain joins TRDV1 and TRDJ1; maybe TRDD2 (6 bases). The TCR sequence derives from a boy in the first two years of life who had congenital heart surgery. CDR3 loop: CALGEPGGSSLGHRLIF. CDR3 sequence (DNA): TGTGCTCTTGGGGAACCCGGAGGGTCTTCCTTAGGCCATCGACTCATCTTT.